This T cell receptor (beta chain) was sequenced in a study of blood T cells in healthy people across ages. This clonotype appeared many times. The germline V gene encodes CDR1 LNHNV and CDR2 YYDKDF (reference sequence). V trimming: 0 bases; J trimming: 6 bases; junction bases outside the gene matches: 6. The CDR3 covers 16 residues. Primers used in a second PCR of roughly 6 to 11 cycles were a sample-barcoded 5' primer and a J-beta primer mix. TCRdb reanalysed the 5' RACE reads using MiXCR and keeps one entry per CDR3 protein. The sample yields roughly 680,000 distinct CDR3 sequences, under 25% seen once.

Sequencing used blood. This chain connects TRBV15 to TRBJ2-1; 9 bases are a match to TRBD2. This receptor was taken from a man between 65 and 80 years old in good health. The CDR3 sequence: CATSREGLAGFNEQFF. CDR3 in DNA: TGTGCCACCAGCAGAGAAGGGCTAGCGGGATTCAATGAGCAGTTCTTC.